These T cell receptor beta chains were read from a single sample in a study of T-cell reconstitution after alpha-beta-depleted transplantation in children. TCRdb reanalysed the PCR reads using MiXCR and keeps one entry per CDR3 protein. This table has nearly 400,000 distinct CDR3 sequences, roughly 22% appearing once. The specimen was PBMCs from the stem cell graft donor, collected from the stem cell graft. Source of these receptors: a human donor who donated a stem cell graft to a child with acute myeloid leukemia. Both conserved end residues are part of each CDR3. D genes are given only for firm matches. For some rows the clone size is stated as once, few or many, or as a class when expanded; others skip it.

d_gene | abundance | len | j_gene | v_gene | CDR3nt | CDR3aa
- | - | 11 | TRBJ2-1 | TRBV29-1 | TGCAGCGTTGACAGGGTTGATGAGCAGTTCTTC | CSVDRVDEQFF
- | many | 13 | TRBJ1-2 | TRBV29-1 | TGCAGCGTTGATCCTAGGACGGGCGGCGGCTACACCTTC | CSVDPRTGGGYTF
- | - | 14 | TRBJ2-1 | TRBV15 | TGTGCCACCAGCAGACTTGCGGCCTACAATGAGCAGTTCTTC | CATSRLAAYNEQFF
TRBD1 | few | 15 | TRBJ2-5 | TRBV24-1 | TGTGCCACCAGTGATTCGGGACAGGGATACGAGACCCAGTACTTC | CATSDSGQGYETQYF
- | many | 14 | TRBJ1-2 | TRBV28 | TGTGCCAGCAGTTTGCTGCAGAGAAACTATGGCTACACCTTC | CASSLLQRNYGYTF
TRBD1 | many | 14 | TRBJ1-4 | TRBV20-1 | TGCAGTGCTCCCCGGACAGGGGCTAATGAAAAACTGTTTTTT | CSAPRTGANEKLFF
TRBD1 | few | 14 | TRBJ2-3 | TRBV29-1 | TGCAGCGTGGCACCAGGGGGCGCTACAGATACGCAGTATTTT | CSVAPGGATDTQYF
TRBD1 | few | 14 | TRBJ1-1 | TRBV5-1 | TGCGCCAGCAGCCAGGGGGCGAGGAACACTGAAGCTTTCTTT | CASSQGARNTEAFF
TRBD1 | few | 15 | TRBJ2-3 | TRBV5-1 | TGCGCCAGCAGCTTGTCCCAGGGGGCGAGAGATACGCAGTATTTT | CASSLSQGARDTQYF
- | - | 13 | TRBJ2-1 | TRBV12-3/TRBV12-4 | TGTGCCAGCAGTTTAGCGACAGATTCGTGGCGGTTCTTC | CASSLATDSWRFF
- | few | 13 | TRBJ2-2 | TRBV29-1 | TGCAGCGTTGATGGTCGCGGCACCGGGGAGCTGTTTTTT | CSVDGRGTGELFF
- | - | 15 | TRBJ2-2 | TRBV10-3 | TGTGCCATCAGTGACTCTAGCGCGAGGACCGGGGAGCTGTTTTTT | CAISDSSARTGELFF
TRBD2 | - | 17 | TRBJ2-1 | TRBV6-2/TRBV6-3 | TGTGCCAGCAGTTACTCGGCTAGCGGAAGCTCCTACAATGAGCAGTTCTTC | CASSYSASGSSYNEQFF
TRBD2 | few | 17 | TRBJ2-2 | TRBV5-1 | TGCGCCAGCAGCTTGGGGTTGGCGACTAGCGGGACCGGGGAGCTGTTTTTT | CASSLGLATSGTGELFF
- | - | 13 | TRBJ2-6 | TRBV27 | TGTGCCCGGACTTCCTCTGGGGCCAACGTCCTGACTTTC | CARTSSGANVLTF
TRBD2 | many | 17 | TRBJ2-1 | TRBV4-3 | TGCGCCAGCAGCCAAGATCTGGGGCTAGCGGGACACAATGAGCAGTTCTTC | CASSQDLGLAGHNEQFF
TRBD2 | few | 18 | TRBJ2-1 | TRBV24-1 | TGTGCCACCAGTGATTTGCCTCTGACCGGGACTAGCGGGGATGAGCAGTTCTTC | CATSDLPLTGTSGDEQFF
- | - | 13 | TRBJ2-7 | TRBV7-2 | TGTGCCAGCAGCCATGACCGACGCTACGAGCAGTACTTC | CASSHDRRYEQYF
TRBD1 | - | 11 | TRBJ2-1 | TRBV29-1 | TGCAGCGGAGGACAGGGCGTCTTGCAGTTCTTC | CSGGQGVLQFF
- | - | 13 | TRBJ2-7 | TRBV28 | TGTGCCAGCCTCTCAGGGGCCCTATACGAGCAGTACTTC | CASLSGALYEQYF
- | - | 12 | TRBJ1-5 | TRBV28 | TGTGCCAGCAAACAGACGGGTCAGCCCCAGCATTTT | CASKQTGQPQHF
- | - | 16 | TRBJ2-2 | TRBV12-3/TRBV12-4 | TGTGCCAGCAGTCCTGGACAGGGAGGGTCCACCGGGGAGCTGTTTTTT | CASSPGQGGSTGELFF
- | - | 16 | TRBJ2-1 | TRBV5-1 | TGCGCCAGCAGCGTTTTACAGTTATCGGACTACAATGAGCAGTTCTTC | CASSVLQLSDYNEQFF
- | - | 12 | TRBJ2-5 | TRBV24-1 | TGTGCCACCAGTAGGGACTCAGAGACCCAGTACTTC | CATSRDSETQYF
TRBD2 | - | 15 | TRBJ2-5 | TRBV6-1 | TGTGCCAGCAGTGAACGGCCTAGCGGGAGTGAGACCCAGTACTTC | CASSERPSGSETQYF
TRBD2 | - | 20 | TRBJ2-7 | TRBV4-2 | TGTGCCAGCAGCCGGGAAGGACTAGCGGGGGATTATTTGCTCTCCTACGAGCAGTACTTC | CASSREGLAGDYLLSYEQYF
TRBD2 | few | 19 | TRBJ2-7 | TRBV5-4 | TGTGCCAGCAGCTTCTCCCCATACCGGTCGCCTAGCGGGAGGGAAGAGCAGTACTTC | CASSFSPYRSPSGREEQYF
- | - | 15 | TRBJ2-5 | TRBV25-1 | TGTGCCAGCAGTGTATGGCTTGGTGGTTCGGAGACCCAGTACTTC | CASSVWLGGSETQYF
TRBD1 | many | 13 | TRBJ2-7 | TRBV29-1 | TGCAGCGTCGGACAGGGATTGACCTACGAGCAGTACTTC | CSVGQGLTYEQYF
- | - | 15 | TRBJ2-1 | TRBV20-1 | TGCAGTGCTAGAGACCCAGCCTACGGTTACAATGAGCAGTTCTTC | CSARDPAYGYNEQFF
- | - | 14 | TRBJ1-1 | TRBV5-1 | TGCGCCAGTACCCCCCGGGCGGAGAACACTGAAGCTTTCTTT | CASTPRAENTEAFF
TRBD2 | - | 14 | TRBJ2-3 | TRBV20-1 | TGCAGTGCTTTAGCGGGAGGTAGCACAGATACGCAGTATTTT | CSALAGGSTDTQYF
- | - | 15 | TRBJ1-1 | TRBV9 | TGTGCCAGCAGCGTAGATGGATCGCTGAACACTGAAGCTTTCTTT | CASSVDGSLNTEAFF
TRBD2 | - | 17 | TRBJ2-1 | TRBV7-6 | TGTGCCAGCAGCCCGGACCGGACTAGCGGGCGATACAATGAGCAGTTCTTC | CASSPDRTSGRYNEQFF
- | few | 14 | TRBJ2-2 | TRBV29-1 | TGCAGCGCAGATGAAGTTGGGAACACCGGGGAGCTGTTTTTT | CSADEVGNTGELFF
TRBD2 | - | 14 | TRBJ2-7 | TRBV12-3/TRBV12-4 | TGTGCCTCACAAGGACTAGCGAGCTCCTACGAGCAGTACTTC | CASQGLASSYEQYF
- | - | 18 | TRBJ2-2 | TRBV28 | TGTGCCAGCAGTTTGCCTTTGCAGCTTTTCCTCATGGCCGGGGAGCTGTTTTTT | CASSLPLQLFLMAGELFF
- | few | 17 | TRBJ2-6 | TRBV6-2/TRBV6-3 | TGTGCCAGCAGTTATCGTTCACGGTTCTCTGGGGCCAACGTCCTGACTTTC | CASSYRSRFSGANVLTF
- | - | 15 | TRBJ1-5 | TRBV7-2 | TGTGCCAGCAGCTTAAAGGGGAGTAGCAATCAGCCCCAGCATTTT | CASSLKGSSNQPQHF
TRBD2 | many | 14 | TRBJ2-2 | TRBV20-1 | TGCAGTGCTAGACTAGCGGGGAACACCGGGGAGCTGTTTTTT | CSARLAGNTGELFF
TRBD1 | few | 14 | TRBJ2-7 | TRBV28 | TGTGCCAGCAACGACGGACAGGGATTAGGCGAGCAGTACTTC | CASNDGQGLGEQYF
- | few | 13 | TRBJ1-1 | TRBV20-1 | TGCAGTGCTAGAGTTTGGGCCGGGACTGAAGCTTTCTTT | CSARVWAGTEAFF
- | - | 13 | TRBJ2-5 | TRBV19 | TGTGCCAGTACGCCCGGGACTTTGGAGACCCAGTACTTC | CASTPGTLETQYF
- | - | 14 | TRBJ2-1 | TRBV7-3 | TGTGCCAGCAGCCGGGCGGCCTCCTACAATGAGCAGTTCTTC | CASSRAASYNEQFF
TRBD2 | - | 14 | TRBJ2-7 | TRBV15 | TGTGCCACCAGCAGAGATAATAGCGGGAGGGTGCAGTACTTC | CATSRDNSGRVQYF
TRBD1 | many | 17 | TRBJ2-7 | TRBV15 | TGTGCCACCAGCAGGGGGTTGATGACAGGGCACTCCTACGAGCAGTACTTC | CATSRGLMTGHSYEQYF
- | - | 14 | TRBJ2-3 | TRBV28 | TGTGCCAGCAGTTTTGGCCAGCCCCCCACTACGCAGTATTTT | CASSFGQPPTTQYF
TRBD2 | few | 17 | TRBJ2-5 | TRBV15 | TGTGCCACCAGCAGAGGGGAGCGGGAGATGGGATTAGAGACCCAGTACTTC | CATSRGEREMGLETQYF